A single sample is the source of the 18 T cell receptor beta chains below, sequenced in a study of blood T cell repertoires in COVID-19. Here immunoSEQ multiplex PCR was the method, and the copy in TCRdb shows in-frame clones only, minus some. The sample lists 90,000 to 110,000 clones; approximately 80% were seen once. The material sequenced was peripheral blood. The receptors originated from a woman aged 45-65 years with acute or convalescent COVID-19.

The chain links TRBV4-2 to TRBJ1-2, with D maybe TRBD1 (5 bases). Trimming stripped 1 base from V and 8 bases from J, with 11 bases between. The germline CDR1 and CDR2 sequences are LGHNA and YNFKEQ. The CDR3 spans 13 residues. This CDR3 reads CASSQVTGDGYTF. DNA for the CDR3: TGTGCCAGCAGCCAAGTCACAGGCGACGGCTACACCTTC.

The CDR3 bases are TGTGCCAGCAGCTTTTTTGGGGACAGGGGGGCCAAAAACATTCAGTACTTC. Translating gives CASSFFGDRGAKNIQYF. The chain combines TRBV7-9 with TRBJ2-4, with 11 bases matching TRBD1. Unmatched junction bases numbered 5, after V lost 3 bases and J lost 1 base. The CDR3 consists of 17 residues. CDR1 and CDR2 from the germline V gene are SEHNR and FQNEAQ (reference sequence).

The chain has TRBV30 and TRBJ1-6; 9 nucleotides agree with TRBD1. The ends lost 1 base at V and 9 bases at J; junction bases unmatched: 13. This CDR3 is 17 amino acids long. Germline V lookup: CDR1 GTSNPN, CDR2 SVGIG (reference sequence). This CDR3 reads CAWSALIGQGTSSPLHF. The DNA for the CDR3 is TGTGCCTGGAGTGCTTTAATCGGACAGGGGACCTCTTCACCCCTCCACTTT.

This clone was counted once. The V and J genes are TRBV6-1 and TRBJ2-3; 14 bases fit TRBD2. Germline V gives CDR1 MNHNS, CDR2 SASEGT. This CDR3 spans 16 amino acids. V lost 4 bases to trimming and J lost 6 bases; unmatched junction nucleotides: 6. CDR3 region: CASSAGLAGGADTQYF. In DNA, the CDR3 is TGTGCCAGCAGTGCCGGACTAGCGGGGGGTGCCGATACGCAGTATTTT.

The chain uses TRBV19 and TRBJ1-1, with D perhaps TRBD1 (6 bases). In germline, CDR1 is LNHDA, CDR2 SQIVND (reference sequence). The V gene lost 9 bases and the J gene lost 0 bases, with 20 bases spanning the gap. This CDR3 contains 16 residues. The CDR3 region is CASSVPWGQMNTEAFF. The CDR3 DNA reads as TGTGCCAGCTCAGTGCCCTGGGGACAAATGAACACTGAAGCTTTCTTT.

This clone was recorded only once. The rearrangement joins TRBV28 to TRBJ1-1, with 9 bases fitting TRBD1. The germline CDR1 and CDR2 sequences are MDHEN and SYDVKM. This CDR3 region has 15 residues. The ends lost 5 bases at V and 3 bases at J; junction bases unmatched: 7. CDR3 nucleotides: TGTGCCAGCAGTATACAGGGGGCGGGAGACACTGAAGCTTTCTTT. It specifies CASSIQGAGDTEAFF.

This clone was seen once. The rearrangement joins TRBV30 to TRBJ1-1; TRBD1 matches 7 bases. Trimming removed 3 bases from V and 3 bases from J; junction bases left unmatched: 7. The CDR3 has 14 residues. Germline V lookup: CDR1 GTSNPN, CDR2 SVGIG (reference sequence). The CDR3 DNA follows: TGTGCCTGGAGAGACGATACAGGGGACACTGAAGCTTTCTTT. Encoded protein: CAWRDDTGDTEAFF. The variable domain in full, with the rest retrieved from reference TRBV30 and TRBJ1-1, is SQTIHQWPATLVQPVGSPLSLECTVEGTSNPNLYWYRQAAGRGLQLLFYSVGIGQISSEVPQNLSASRPQDRQFILSSKKLLLSDSGFYLCAWRDDTGDTEAFFGQGTRLTVV.

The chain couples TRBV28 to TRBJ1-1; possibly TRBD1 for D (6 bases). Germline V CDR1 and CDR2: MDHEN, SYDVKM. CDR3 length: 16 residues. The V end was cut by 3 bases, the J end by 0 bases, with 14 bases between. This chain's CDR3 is CASSLRQGIMNTEAFF. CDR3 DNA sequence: TGTGCCAGCAGTTTGCGCCAGGGGATCATGAACACTGAAGCTTTCTTT.

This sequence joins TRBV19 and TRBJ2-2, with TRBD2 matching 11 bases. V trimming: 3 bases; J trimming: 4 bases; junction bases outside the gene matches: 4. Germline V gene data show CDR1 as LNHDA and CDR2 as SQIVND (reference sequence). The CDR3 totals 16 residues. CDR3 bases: TGTGCCAGTAGTATCCCGGGGACTAGCGGCACCGGGGAGCTGTTTTTT. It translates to CASSIPGTSGTGELFF.

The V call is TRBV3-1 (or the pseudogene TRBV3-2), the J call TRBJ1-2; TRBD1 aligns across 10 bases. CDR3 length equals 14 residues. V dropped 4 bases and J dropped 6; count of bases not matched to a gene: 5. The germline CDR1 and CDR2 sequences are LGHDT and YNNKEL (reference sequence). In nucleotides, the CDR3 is TGTGCCAGCAGCCGGCTCGGGACAGGGGATGGCTACACCTTC. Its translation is CASSRLGTGDGYTF.

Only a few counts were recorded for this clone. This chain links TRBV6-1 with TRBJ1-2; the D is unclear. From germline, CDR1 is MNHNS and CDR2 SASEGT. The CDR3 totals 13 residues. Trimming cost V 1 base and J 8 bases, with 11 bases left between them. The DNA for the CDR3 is TGTGCCAGCAGTGAAGTTAAGTGGGCGGGCTACACCTTC. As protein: CASSEVKWAGYTF.

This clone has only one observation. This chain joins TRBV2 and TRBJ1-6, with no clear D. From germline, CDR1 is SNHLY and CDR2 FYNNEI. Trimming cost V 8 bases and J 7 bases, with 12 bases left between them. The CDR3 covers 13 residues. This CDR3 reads CASRGSENSPLHF. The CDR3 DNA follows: TGTGCCAGCCGAGGCAGTGAGAATTCACCCCTCCACTTT.

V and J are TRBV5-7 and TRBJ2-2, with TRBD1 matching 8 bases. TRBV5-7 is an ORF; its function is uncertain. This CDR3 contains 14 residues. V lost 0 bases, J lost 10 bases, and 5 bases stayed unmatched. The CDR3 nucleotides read TGTGCCAGCAGCTTGGGCCAGGGGGCTGCGGAGCTGTTTTTT. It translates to CASSLGQGAAELFF.

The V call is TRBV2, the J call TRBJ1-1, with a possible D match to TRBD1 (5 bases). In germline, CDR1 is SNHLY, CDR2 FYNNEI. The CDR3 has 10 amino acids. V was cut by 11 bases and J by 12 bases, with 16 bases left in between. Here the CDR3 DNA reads TGTGCCGGGCTCCAGGGAATAACTTTCTTT. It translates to CAGLQGITFF.

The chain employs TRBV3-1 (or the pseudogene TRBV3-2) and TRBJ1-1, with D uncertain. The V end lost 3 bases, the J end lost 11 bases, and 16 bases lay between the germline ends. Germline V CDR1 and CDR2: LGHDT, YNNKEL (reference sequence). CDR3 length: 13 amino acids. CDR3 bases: TGTGCCAGCAGCCAGACCGACACGGGGAAGGCTTTCTTT. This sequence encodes CASSQTDTGKAFF.

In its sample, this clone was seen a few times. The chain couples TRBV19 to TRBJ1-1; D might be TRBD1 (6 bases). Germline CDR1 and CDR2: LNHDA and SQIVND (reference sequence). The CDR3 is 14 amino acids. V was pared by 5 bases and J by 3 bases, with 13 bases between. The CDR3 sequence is CASSAGQRDTEAFF. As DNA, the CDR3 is TGTGCCAGTAGTGCCGGACAGAGGGACACTGAAGCTTTCTTT.

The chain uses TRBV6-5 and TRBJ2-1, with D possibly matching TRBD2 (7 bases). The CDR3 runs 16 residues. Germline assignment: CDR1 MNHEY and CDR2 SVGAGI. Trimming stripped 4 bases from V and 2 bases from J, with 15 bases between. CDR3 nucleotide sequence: TGTGCCAGCAGTTCCCCTCGAGGGGGGGCCTACAATGAGCAGTTCTTC. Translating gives CASSSPRGGAYNEQFF.

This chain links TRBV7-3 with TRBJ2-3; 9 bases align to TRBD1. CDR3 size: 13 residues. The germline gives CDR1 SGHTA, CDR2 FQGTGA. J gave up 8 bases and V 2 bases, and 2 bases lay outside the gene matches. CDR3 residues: CASSLWGQGTQYF. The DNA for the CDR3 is TGTGCCAGCAGCTTATGGGGACAGGGTACGCAGTATTTT.